The next 30 T cell receptor beta chains were all read from a single sample in a study of shared clonotypes between healthy human individuals. The table came from immunoSEQ multiplex PCR; TCRdb's copy has only in-frame clones and leaves some out. The sample includes about 610,000 clones, around 97% seen only once; the top ten take around 0.058%. The specimen sequenced was naive CD4+ T cells sorted from blood. Subset described: CD45RA+ positively selected. The receptors were sampled from a woman in her thirties in good health.

V and J are TRBV2 and TRBJ2-1; TRBD2 matches at 8 bases. Germline CDR1 reads SNHLY; CDR2 reads FYNNEI. J gave up 6 bases and V 3 bases, and 1 base lay outside the gene matches. CDR3 length: 13 residues. Written as DNA, the CDR3 is TGTGCCAGCAGTGACCTAGCGGGCAATGAGCAGTTCTTC. It encodes CASSDLAGNEQFF. Full variable domain (rest looked up from reference TRBV2 and TRBJ2-1): EPEVTQTPSHQVTQMGQEVILRCVPISNHLYFYWYRQILGQKVEFLVSFYNNEISEKSEIFDDQFSVERPDGSNFTLKIRSTKLEDSAMYFCASSDLAGNEQFFGPGTRLTVL.

The chain joins TRBV5-8 to TRBJ1-5; 7 nucleotides match TRBD1. CDR1 is SGHTS and CDR2 is YDEGEE in the germline V gene. This CDR3 contains 13 residues. The J segment lost 5 bases and the V segment lost 4 bases, leaving 3 bases of the junction unmatched. CDR3 protein: CASSRDRDQPQHF. In nucleotides, the CDR3 is TGTGCCAGCAGCAGAGACAGGGATCAGCCCCAGCATTTT. Drawing the rest from reference TRBV5-8 and TRBJ1-5, the complete variable domain is EAGVTQSPTHLIKTRGQQATLRCSPISGHTSVYWYQQALGLGLQFLLWYDEGEERNRGNFPPRFSGRQFPNYSSELNVNALELEDSALYLCASSRDRDQPQHFGDGTRLSIL.

The rearrangement uses TRBV6-6 and TRBJ1-2, with 11 nucleotides matching TRBD1. The CDR3 length is 16 residues. The V gene end was trimmed by 6 bases and the J gene end by 7 bases; junction bases not matched to a gene: 13. Per germline, CDR1 MNHNY and CDR2 SVGAGI (reference sequence). DNA of the CDR3: TGTGCCAGCAGGGCTCCGGGACAGGGGGGTTTTGGTGGCTACACCTTC. It specifies CASRAPGQGGFGGYTF.

The CDR3 DNA is TGCGCCAGCAGCGAAATTAGCGGGAGCGGCACCGGGGAGCTGTTTTTT. Its protein product is CASSEISGSGTGELFF. The chain recombines TRBV5-1 with TRBJ2-2; 9 bases are a match to TRBD2. This CDR3 has 16 amino acids. Germline assignment: CDR1 SGHRS and CDR2 YFSETQ. V was clipped by 4 bases and J by 4 bases; unmatched bases: 8.

The chain joins TRBV7-9 to TRBJ1-6; D gene ambiguous. Per germline, CDR1 SEHNR and CDR2 FQNEAQ (reference sequence). The CDR3 runs 13 residues. Trimming removed 1 base at V and 10 bases at J, with 8 bases between. CDR3 DNA sequence: TGTGCCAGCAGCTTAGGCCAGGTCTCACCCCTCCACTTT. Its protein product is CASSLGQVSPLHF.

This chain joins TRBV7-9 and TRBJ2-7; 14 bases map to TRBD2. The CDR3 extends over 17 amino acids. J lost 4 bases, V lost 5 bases, and 10 bases had no gene match. Germline V gene data show CDR1 as SEHNR and CDR2 as FQNEAQ (reference sequence). This CDR3 reads CASSAPGLAGVKYEQYF. The DNA for the CDR3 is TGTGCCAGCAGCGCACCGGGACTAGCGGGAGTTAAGTACGAGCAGTACTTC.

The J gene is TRBJ2-6, the V gene TRBV28; TRBD1 agrees at 8 bases. V was pared by 6 bases and J by 4 bases, with 5 bases of the junction left unmatched. The CDR3 has 15 amino acids. Germline loops: CDR1 MDHEN, CDR2 SYDVKM. CDR3: CASRAGGTGANVLTF. Here the CDR3 DNA reads TGTGCCAGCAGGGCAGGGGGCACCGGGGCCAACGTCCTGACTTTC. Variable domain in full (rest from reference TRBV28 and TRBJ2-6): DVKVTQSSRYLVKRTGEKVFLECVQDMDHENMFWYRQDPGLGLRLIYFSYDVKMKEKGDIPEGYSVSREKKERFSLILESASTNQTSMYLCASRAGGTGANVLTFGAGSRLTVL.

The chain couples TRBV9 to TRBJ2-1; D is undetermined. The CDR3 is 16 amino acids. The germline gives CDR1 SGDLS, CDR2 YYNGEE. Trimming took off 0 bases at V and 2 bases at J, with 12 bases between the two ends. The CDR3 nucleotides read TGTGCCAGCAGCGTAGAACCGGACGTCACCTACAATGAGCAGTTCTTC. Translated: CASSVEPDVTYNEQFF. The whole variable domain, filled in from reference TRBV9 and TRBJ2-1, reads DSGVTQTPKHLITATGQRVTLRCSPRSGDLSVYWYQQSLDQGLQFLIQYYNGEERAKGNILERFSAQQFPDLHSELNLSSLELGDSALYFCASSVEPDVTYNEQFFGPGTRLTVL.

This chain links TRBV15 with TRBJ2-7, with 9 bases aligning to TRBD2. Germline V CDR1 and CDR2: LNHNV, YYDKDF (reference sequence). The CDR3 runs 15 residues. The V segment lost 1 base and the J segment 6 bases; nucleotides outside the gene matches: 7. This chain's CDR3 is CATSRGIAGEGEQYF. The CDR3, as DNA: TGTGCCACCAGCAGAGGGATAGCGGGAGAGGGCGAGCAGTACTTC.

V usage is TRBV7-8 and J usage is TRBJ2-7; D could derive from TRBD1 or TRBD2 (5 bases each). CDR3 length equals 15 residues. Looked up from germline, CDR1 is SGHVS and CDR2 is FQNEAQ. V gave up 4 bases and J gave up 6 bases, with 19 bases separating them. For the CDR3, the DNA is TGTGCCAGCAGCTCCGCGACGGGACGGTCAGGCGAGCAGTACTTC. This codes for CASSSATGRSGEQYF.

V is TRBV9 and J is TRBJ2-5; TRBD2 aligns across 7 bases. Losses at the gene ends were 0 bases for V and 4 bases for J; bases not matched to a gene: 6. Germline V gene lookup returns CDR1 SGDLS and CDR2 YYNGEE. This CDR3 has 15 residues. CDR3 in DNA: TGTGCCAGCAGCGTAGTGGTGGGCGGGGGAGAGACCCAGTACTTC. It specifies CASSVVVGGGETQYF.

The chain joins TRBV6-5 to TRBJ2-3; TRBD2 is a possible D gene (5 bases). The V gene lost 7 bases and the J gene lost 2 bases, with 10 bases spanning the gap. Germline V CDR1 and CDR2: MNHEY, SVGAGI. This CDR3 region has 13 residues. CDR3 loop: CASTERNTDTQYF. The CDR3, as DNA: TGTGCCAGCACGGAGCGGAACACAGATACGCAGTATTTT.

Details on this clone: Within the sample, other DNA sequences also encode this same CDR3. The chain couples TRBV29-1 to TRBJ2-7; maybe TRBD2 (5 bases). The V end was cut by 4 bases, the J end by 0 bases, with 10 bases between. CDR3 length equals 13 residues. Per germline, CDR1 SQVTM and CDR2 ANQGSEA. Here the CDR3 DNA reads TGCAGCGTTGGGCAGCGGAACTCCTACGAGCAGTACTTC. This sequence encodes CSVGQRNSYEQYF.

The rearrangement joins TRBV6-5 to TRBJ2-7; tentatively, D is TRBD2 (5 bases). The CDR3 is made up of 14 amino acids. Germline V gives CDR1 MNHEY, CDR2 SVGAGI. V lost 6 bases to trimming and J lost 3 bases, with 15 bases between them. The CDR3 nucleotides are TGTGCCAGCAGGCCTACTAGTTCCAACTACGAGCAGTACTTC. Translation gives CASRPTSSNYEQYF.

This clone was counted between two and nine times. The chain couples TRBV7-9 to TRBJ1-3, with D hard to call. The CDR3 consists of 14 residues. The V and J ends lost 3 bases and 7 bases respectively, with 13 bases between them. Germline values: CDR1 SEHNR, CDR2 FQNEAQ (reference sequence). CDR3 loop: CASSLVPPGNTIYF. CDR3 coding DNA: TGTGCCAGCAGCTTGGTACCTCCAGGCAACACCATATATTTT.

The rearrangement links TRBV6-5 to TRBJ2-7; TRBD2 agrees at 8 bases. V trimming: 3 bases; J trimming: 4 bases; junction bases outside the gene matches: 11. CDR1 MNHEY and CDR2 SVGAGI come from the germline V gene. The CDR3 runs to 16 residues. The CDR3 sequence is CASSYWEASGLYEQYF. The CDR3, as DNA: TGTGCCAGCAGTTATTGGGAGGCTAGCGGGCTTTACGAGCAGTACTTC.

The V call is TRBV19, the J call TRBJ2-3; 16 bases fit TRBD2. V dropped 4 bases and J dropped 4; count of bases not matched to a gene: 8. This CDR3 comprises 18 residues. The germline CDR1 and CDR2 sequences are LNHDA and SQIVND (reference sequence). The CDR3 region has the DNA TGTGCCAGTAGTAGCCTGGGACTAGCGGGAGGGCCCCCAGATACGCAGTATTTT. This gives the protein CASSSLGLAGGPPDTQYF.

V gene TRBV28 combines with J gene TRBJ1-5; D call uncertain. Germline CDR1 reads MDHEN; CDR2 reads SYDVKM. The CDR3 is 13 residues long. V shed 4 bases and J shed 3 bases, with 7 bases lying between them. The CDR3 sequence is CASSYGVNQPQHF. The DNA of the CDR3 is TGTGCCAGCAGTTACGGGGTCAATCAGCCCCAGCATTTT.

The chain recombines TRBV25-1 with TRBJ1-5; D not certain. Between the trimmed V and J ends, which lost 3 bases and 0 bases, there was a span of 3 bases. This CDR3 region has 13 residues. CDR1 is MGHDK, CDR2 SYGVNS, per germline. CDR3 amino acids: CASSEGSNQPQHF. The CDR3 nucleotides are TGTGCCAGCAGTGAGGGTAGCAATCAGCCCCAGCATTTT.

This clone was seen only once. The chain is built from TRBV28 and TRBJ1-5; the match to TRBD1 covers 7 bases. The CDR3 is 14 amino acids. Trimming took 7 bases from V and 3 from J; bases not matched to a gene: 6. Looked up from germline, CDR1 is MDHEN and CDR2 is SYDVKM. The CDR3 sequence is CASTAGGDNQPQHF. CDR3 nucleotide sequence: TGTGCCAGCACAGCAGGGGGTGACAATCAGCCCCAGCATTTT. Using reference TRBV28 and TRBJ1-5 for the parts outside the CDR3, the full variable domain is DVKVTQSSRYLVKRTGEKVFLECVQDMDHENMFWYRQDPGLGLRLIYFSYDVKMKEKGDIPEGYSVSREKKERFSLILESASTNQTSMYLCASTAGGDNQPQHFGDGTRLSIL.

The chain combines TRBV28 with TRBJ2-1; D possibly corresponds to TRBD2 (5 bases). The germline gives CDR1 MDHEN, CDR2 SYDVKM. The V and J ends lost 6 bases and 2 bases respectively, with 17 bases between them. CDR3 length: 16 amino acids. The CDR3 DNA reads TGTGCCAGCAGCCCGGATTATCGGGGTACCTACAATGAGCAGTTCTTC. Translated: CASSPDYRGTYNEQFF.

This rearrangement joins TRBV5-1 to TRBJ1-2, with 11 bases fitting TRBD1. V shed 4 bases and J 3 bases; nucleotides not matched to a gene: 14. Germline assignment: CDR1 SGHRS and CDR2 YFSETQ. The CDR3 is 18 amino acids. This chain's CDR3 is CASSTGQGAGPRHYGYTF. DNA for the CDR3: TGCGCCAGCAGCACAGGACAGGGGGCCGGTCCCAGGCACTATGGCTACACCTTC.

This chain links TRBV5-5 with TRBJ1-1; D is ambiguous. The V end was cut by 1 base, the J end by 12 bases, with 19 bases between. Looked up from germline, CDR1 is SGHKS and CDR2 is YYEKEE (reference sequence). This CDR3 region has 14 residues. DNA of the CDR3: TGTGCCAGCAGCTTGATGGCGCCATTCGTTGTAACTTTCTTT. Its translation: CASSLMAPFVVTFF.

The chain carries TRBV7-3 and TRBJ2-7; D possibly corresponds to TRBD2 (6 bases). Germline CDR1 is SGHTA and CDR2 is FQGTGA. The CDR3 has 16 residues. Trimming stripped 0 bases from V and 7 bases from J, with 19 bases between. Here the CDR3 DNA reads TGTGCCAGCAGCTTAACGTCGGGACTGACCTCGTCGGAGCAGTACTTC. Encoded protein: CASSLTSGLTSSEQYF.

The V gene is TRBV15, the J gene TRBJ1-5, with TRBD1 matching 7 bases. The CDR3 covers 17 residues. With V trimmed by 1 base and J by 0 bases, 6 bases remained unmatched. CDR1 is LNHNV, CDR2 YYDKDF, per germline (reference sequence). The CDR3 here is CATSRGARGFSNQPQHF. The CDR3 nucleotides are TGTGCCACCAGCAGAGGTGCCAGGGGGTTTAGCAATCAGCCCCAGCATTTT. Looking up the rest from reference TRBV15 and TRBJ1-5 gives the full variable domain: DAMVIQNPRYQVTQFGKPVTLSCSQTLNHNVMYWYQQKSSQAPKLLFHYYDKDFNNEADTPDNFQSRRPNTSFCFLDIRSPGLGDTAMYLCATSRGARGFSNQPQHFGDGTRLSIL.

The chain has TRBV10-2 and TRBJ1-5, with 11 bases lining up with TRBD1. The trim removed 6 bases at V and 6 bases at J, leaving 7 bases unmatched. This CDR3 comprises 15 residues. Germline V gene sequence: CDR1 WSHSY, CDR2 SAAADI. The CDR3 nucleotides are TGCGCCAGCAGCTTCGGACAGGGGGCTTCTCAGCCCCAGCATTTT. The encoded protein is CASSFGQGASQPQHF.

The rearrangement links TRBV6-6 to TRBJ1-5; D may be TRBD1 (6 bases). This CDR3 has 16 amino acids. V shed 7 bases and J shed 1 base, with 17 bases lying between them. Germline CDR1 and CDR2: MNHNY and SVGAGI (reference sequence). The CDR3 coding sequence is TGTGCCAGCACCAAAACCCAGGGGCCAAGCAATCAGCCCCAGCATTTT. Translated, it gives CASTKTQGPSNQPQHF.

The chain carries TRBV6-1 and TRBJ2-7; tentatively, D is TRBD1 or TRBD2 (5 bases each). CDR3 length equals 13 residues. Per germline, CDR1 MNHNS and CDR2 SASEGT. Trimming cost V 4 bases and J 1 base, with 8 bases left between them. CDR3 loop: CASSAGTSYEQYF. Written as DNA, the CDR3 is TGTGCCAGCAGTGCCGGGACGTCCTACGAGCAGTACTTC.

This sequence joins TRBV29-1 and TRBJ2-7; possible D gene TRBD2, 7 bases. The ends were cut back, 4 bases at V and 2 bases at J, with 12 bases in the middle. There are 13 residues in the CDR3. Per germline, CDR1 SQVTM and CDR2 ANQGSEA. CDR3 DNA sequence: TGCAGCGTTGGCGAGGGGGGGACCTACGAGCAGTACTTC. It translates to CSVGEGGTYEQYF.

The chain links TRBV6-5 to TRBJ2-3; D is undetermined. Germline V gene sequence: CDR1 MNHEY, CDR2 SVGAGI. The ends were cut back, 6 bases at V and 4 bases at J, with 5 bases in the middle. CDR3 length equals 11 residues. CDR3 DNA sequence: TGTGCCAGCAGCCGGGCAGATACGCAGTATTTT. The encoded protein is CASSRADTQYF.